One sample yielded the 24 T cell receptor beta chains listed below, sequenced in a study of T cell repertoires in cytomegalovirus infection. TCRdb reprocessed the reads with MiXCR, giving one entry per CDR3 protein. Of hundreds of thousands of distinct CDR3 sequences in the sample, more than 40% were seen once. These receptors have no known antigen. The specimen was cultured PBMCs, collected from culture after CMV antigen stimulation. These receptors all come from a human donor in good health (CMV status not recorded). Some clones in this sample may be carry-over from other donors' samples.

This clonotype was seen a few times. The J gene is TRBJ1-1, the V gene TRBV6-6; no clear D gene. V was trimmed by 8 bases and J by 0 bases, leaving 7 bases between them. CDR1 MNHNY and CDR2 SVGAGI come from the germline V gene (reference sequence). This CDR3 region has 12 residues. DNA for the CDR3: TGTGCCAGCCGACTGTTGAACACTGAAGCTTTCTTT. Translated: CASRLLNTEAFF.

This clonotype was seen once. J is TRBJ1-1 and V is TRBV7-3; D is ambiguous. Germline V gives CDR1 SGHTA, CDR2 FQGTGA. With 1 base removed from V and 1 base from J, the gap between germline ends came to 16 bases. CDR3 length: 17 amino acids. This chain's CDR3 is CASSLRIRPLGNTEAFF. The CDR3 DNA is TGTGCCAGCAGCTTAAGGATCCGGCCTTTGGGGAACACTGAAGCTTTCTTT. Combining the CDR3 with reference TRBV7-3 and TRBJ1-1 gives the whole variable domain GAGVSQTPSNKVTEKGKYVELRCDPISGHTALYWYRQSLGQGPEFLIYFQGTGAADDSGLPNDRFFAVRPEGSVSTLKIQRTERGDSAVYLCASSLRIRPLGNTEAFFGQGTRLTVV.

The chain is built from TRBV6-2 or TRBV6-3 and TRBJ2-7; 10 bases line up with TRBD1. Germline CDR1 and CDR2: MNHEY and SVGEGT. Unmatched junction bases numbered 5, after V lost 4 bases and J lost 2 bases. This CDR3 has 15 amino acids. This CDR3 is CASSWTGGLPYEQYF. The CDR3 DNA reads as TGTGCCAGCAGTTGGACAGGGGGTTTACCCTACGAGCAGTACTTC.

This clonotype was counted only a few times. The chain has TRBV6-1 and TRBJ1-4, with TRBD1 as a possible D gene (6 bases). Trimming removed 2 bases at V and 0 bases at J, with 10 bases between. Germline-derived CDR1 and CDR2 are MNHNS and SASEGT. CDR3 length: 16 residues. The CDR3 DNA reads TGTGCCAGCAGTGAACGGGGGCTACCAACTAATGAAAAACTGTTTTTT. Protein product: CASSERGLPTNEKLFF.

This clonotype is a singleton in its sample. The rearrangement uses TRBV7-2 and TRBJ2-3, with D unresolved. The CDR3 loop spans 13 amino acids. Trimming stripped 3 bases from V and 2 bases from J, with 6 bases between. The germline CDR1 and CDR2 sequences are SGHTA and FQGNSA. The CDR3 protein is CASSFVATDTQYF. The CDR3 bases are TGTGCCAGCAGCTTTGTGGCCACAGATACGCAGTATTTT.

This sequence joins TRBV19 and TRBJ2-7; tentative D call: TRBD1 (6 bases). CDR1 and CDR2 (germline): LNHDA, SQIVND (reference sequence). This CDR3 spans 14 amino acids. V lost 3 bases to trimming and J lost 2 bases, with 11 bases between them. The CDR3 bases are TGTGCCAGTAGTATGAACAGGGTGGCCTACGAGCAGTACTTC. The encoded protein is CASSMNRVAYEQYF.

This clonotype was detected many times. The CDR3 loop is CASSLGTGMSSYEQYF. The DNA of the CDR3 is TGTGCCAGCAGCTTAGGGACAGGGATGAGCTCCTACGAGCAGTACTTC. This sequence joins TRBV7-9 and TRBJ2-7; 8 bases fit TRBD1. After removal of 1 base from V and 0 bases from J, the junction contained 5 bases not matched to a gene. The CDR3 length is 16 residues. Germline V gene lookup returns CDR1 SEHNR and CDR2 FQNEAQ (reference sequence).

The sample holds one count of this clonotype. The chain uses TRBV18 and TRBJ2-5, with 7 bases lining up with TRBD1. The CDR3 loop spans 15 amino acids. Unmatched junction bases numbered 5, after V lost 3 bases and J lost 1 base. Germline V gene sequence: CDR1 KGHSH, CDR2 LQKENI. The CDR3 sequence: CASSPGTASQETQYF. The DNA of the CDR3 is TGTGCCAGCTCACCCGGGACAGCCAGCCAAGAGACCCAGTACTTC. Looking up the rest from reference TRBV18 and TRBJ2-5 gives the full variable domain: NAGVMQNPRHLVRRRGQEARLRCSPMKGHSHVYWYRQLPEEGLKFMVYLQKENIIDESGMPKERFSAEFPKEGPSILRIQQVVRGDSAAYFCASSPGTASQETQYFGPGTRLLVL.

Only a few counts were recorded for this clonotype. The chain employs TRBV7-2 and TRBJ1-5; maybe TRBD1 (6 bases). Germline CDR1 reads SGHTA; CDR2 reads FQGNSA. V lost 1 base and J lost 5, with 12 bases in between. CDR3 length: 15 amino acids. CDR3 protein: CASSLDLAGDQPQHF. The CDR3 nucleotides are TGTGCCAGCAGCTTAGACCTCGCAGGGGATCAGCCCCAGCATTTT.

The CDR3 bases are TGTGCCAGCAGCTTAGCTAGCGGGCAGTTCTTC. Its protein product is CASSLASGQFF. V and J are TRBV7-9 and TRBJ2-1; TRBD2 is a possible D gene (6 bases). The CDR3 is 11 amino acids. CDR1 SEHNR and CDR2 FQNEAQ come from the germline V gene (reference sequence). The V and J ends lost 0 bases and 12 bases respectively, with 6 bases between them.

In nucleotides, the CDR3 is TGTGCCAGCAGCTCCGGGACAGGGGCCAATGAGCAGTTCTTC. This sequence encodes CASSSGTGANEQFF. V usage is TRBV5-4 and J usage is TRBJ2-1; the match to TRBD1 covers 10 bases. The CDR3 has 14 residues. CDR1 and CDR2 (germline): SGHNT, YYREEE (reference sequence). Trimming took 3 bases from V and 6 from J; bases not matched to a gene: 3. The full variable domain, rest sourced from reference TRBV5-4 and TRBJ2-1, is ETGVTQSPTHLIKTRGQQVTLRCSSQSGHNTVSWYQQALGQGPQFIFQYYREEENGRGNFPPRFSGLQFPNYSSELNVNALELDDSALYLCASSSGTGANEQFFGPGTRLTVL.

This chain connects TRBV7-8 to TRBJ2-3, with D possibly matching TRBD1 (5 bases). Per germline, CDR1 SGHVS and CDR2 FQNEAQ. The V and J ends lost 4 bases and 2 bases respectively, with 16 bases between them. This CDR3 has 16 amino acids. The CDR3 region has the DNA TGTGCCAGCAGCTCCTCGACAGCGACTTACACAGATACGCAGTATTTT. It yields the protein CASSSSTATYTDTQYF.

V and J are TRBV3-1 and TRBJ2-2, with 7 bases identical to TRBD2. Germline CDR1 reads LGHDT; CDR2 reads YNNKEL (reference sequence). This CDR3 is built from 14 residues. The junction had 2 bases not matched to a gene; V was cut back by 4 bases and J by 3 bases. The CDR3 here is CASSRGSYTGELFF. Written as DNA, the CDR3 is TGTGCCAGCAGCCGCGGGAGTTACACCGGGGAGCTGTTTTTT.

This clonotype was seen only a few times. The V and J genes are TRBV7-2 and TRBJ2-1; D tentatively reads TRBD1 or TRBD2 (6 bases each). CDR1 SGHTA and CDR2 FQGNSA come from the germline V gene. Trimming shortened V by 4 bases and J by 0 bases, and 10 bases separated the two germline ends. CDR3 size: 15 residues. The DNA for the CDR3 is TGTGCCAGCAGCTCCTGGGGGGCCTCCTACAATGAGCAGTTCTTC. It yields the protein CASSSWGASYNEQFF.

The chain uses TRBV7-6 and TRBJ1-1, with D perhaps matching TRBD1 (5 bases). V was clipped by 1 base and J by 4 bases, with 10 bases between them. Germline CDR1 SGHVS, CDR2 FNYEAQ. CDR3 length: 14 residues. The DNA for the CDR3 is TGTGCCAGCAGCTTAGAGGGGCCGGGCACTGAAGCTTTCTTT. Translation gives CASSLEGPGTEAFF.

This clonotype was seen a few times. The V call is TRBV6-2 or TRBV6-3, the J call TRBJ1-4; D gene unclear. V dropped 0 bases and J dropped 0 bases, with 5 bases sitting between them. Germline V gene data show CDR1 as MNHEY and CDR2 as SVGEGT. The CDR3 is 15 amino acids. The CDR3 DNA is TGTGCCAGCAGTTACTCGGCAGCAACTAATGAAAAACTGTTTTTT. It encodes CASSYSAATNEKLFF.

V usage is TRBV12-3 or TRBV12-4 and J usage is TRBJ1-1; D not resolved. V lost 6 bases and J 5 bases, leaving 10 bases between the germline ends. The CDR3 is made up of 12 amino acids. CDR3 amino acids: CASSQDRTEAFF. DNA for the CDR3: TGTGCCAGCAGCCAGGACCGGACTGAAGCTTTCTTT.

In its sample, this clonotype was seen a few times. The chain carries TRBV7-6 and TRBJ2-3; 9 bases align to TRBD1. With 7 bases clipped from V and 8 bases from J, the junction kept 13 bases outside the gene matches. Germline CDR1 and CDR2: SGHVS and FNYEAQ. The CDR3 sequence is 15 residues long. CDR3 DNA: TGTGCCAGCATCCGGGACAGGGTCGGTCGAGGTACGCAGTATTTT. Amino acid sequence: CASIRDRVGRGTQYF.

CDR3 loop: CASSYSASGSLSKEQYF. In nucleotides, the CDR3 is TGTGCCAGCAGTTACTCTGCTAGCGGGAGCCTCAGTAAAGAGCAGTACTTC. The chain links TRBV6-2 or TRBV6-3 to TRBJ2-7, with 10 bases fitting TRBD2. This CDR3 is built from 17 residues. J gave up 7 bases and V 0 bases, and 12 bases lay outside the gene matches. Germline lookup yields CDR1 MNHEY and CDR2 SVGEGT.

CDR3 residues: CASSRGQANEKLFF. The CDR3 DNA reads as TGTGCCAGCAGCCGAGGACAGGCGAATGAAAAACTGTTTTTT. V and J are TRBV7-8 and TRBJ1-4; 7 bases match TRBD1. Trimming at V came to 5 bases and at J to 5 bases, leaving 5 bases not matched to a gene. The CDR3 extends over 14 amino acids. The germline CDR1 and CDR2 sequences are SGHVS and FQNEAQ.

The J gene is TRBJ2-2, the V gene TRBV5-6; no clear D gene. This CDR3 has 16 residues. Trimming pared 4 bases from V and 1 base from J, leaving 14 bases between. Germline CDR1 is SGHDT and CDR2 is YYEEEE. CDR3 in amino acids: CASSDNPAMNTGELFF. DNA for the CDR3: TGTGCCAGCAGCGATAACCCCGCGATGAACACCGGGGAGCTGTTTTTT.

The rearrangement links TRBV2 to TRBJ1-1; D not certain. CDR3 length: 12 amino acids. V dropped 6 bases and J dropped 3 bases, with 8 bases sitting between them. Germline assignment: CDR1 SNHLY and CDR2 FYNNEI. CDR3 DNA: TGTGCCAGCAGCGGAGGCTACACTGAAGCTTTCTTT. Protein sequence: CASSGGYTEAFF.

This chain connects TRBV5-6 to TRBJ1-5; D gene ambiguous. The CDR3 is 12 amino acids. V was cut by 3 bases and J by 5 bases, with 6 bases left in between. The germline gives CDR1 SGHDT, CDR2 YYEEEE. The CDR3 DNA is TGTGCCAGCAGCTCCGATGATCAGCCCCAGCATTTT. Protein sequence: CASSSDDQPQHF.

This clonotype turned up a few times. As DNA, the CDR3 is TGTGCCAGCAGCCTATCCAGCCCCTACAATGAGCAGTTCTTC. Its translation: CASSLSSPYNEQFF. This chain connects TRBV7-2 to TRBJ2-1; D is ambiguous. Deletions cut 5 bases from V and 2 bases from J, with 10 bases between. In germline, CDR1 is SGHTA, CDR2 FQGNSA. The CDR3 is 14 residues long.